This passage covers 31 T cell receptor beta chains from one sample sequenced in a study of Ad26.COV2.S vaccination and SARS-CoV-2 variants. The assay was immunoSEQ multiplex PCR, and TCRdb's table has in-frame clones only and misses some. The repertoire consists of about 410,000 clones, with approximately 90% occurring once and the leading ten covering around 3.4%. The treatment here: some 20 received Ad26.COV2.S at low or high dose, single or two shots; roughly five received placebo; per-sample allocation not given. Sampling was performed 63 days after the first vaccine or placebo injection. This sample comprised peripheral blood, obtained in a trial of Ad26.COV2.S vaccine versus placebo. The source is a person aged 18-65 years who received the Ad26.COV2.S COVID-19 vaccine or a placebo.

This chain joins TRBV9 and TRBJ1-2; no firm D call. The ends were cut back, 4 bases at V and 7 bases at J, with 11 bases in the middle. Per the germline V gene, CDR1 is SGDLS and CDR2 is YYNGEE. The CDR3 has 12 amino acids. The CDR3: CASSPGRVGYTF. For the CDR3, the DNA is TGTGCCAGCAGCCCCGGAAGAGTTGGCTACACCTTC. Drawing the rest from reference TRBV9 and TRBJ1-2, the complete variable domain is DSGVTQTPKHLITATGQRVTLRCSPRSGDLSVYWYQQSLDQGLQFLIQYYNGEERAKGNILERFSAQQFPDLHSELNLSSLELGDSALYFCASSPGRVGYTFGSGTRLTVV.

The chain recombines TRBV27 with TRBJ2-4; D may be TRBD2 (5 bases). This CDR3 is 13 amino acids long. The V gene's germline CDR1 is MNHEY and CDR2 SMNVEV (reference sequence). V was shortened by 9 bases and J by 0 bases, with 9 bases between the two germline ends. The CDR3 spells CARVGLAKNIQYF. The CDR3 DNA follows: TGTGCCAGAGTAGGACTAGCCAAAAACATTCAGTACTTC.

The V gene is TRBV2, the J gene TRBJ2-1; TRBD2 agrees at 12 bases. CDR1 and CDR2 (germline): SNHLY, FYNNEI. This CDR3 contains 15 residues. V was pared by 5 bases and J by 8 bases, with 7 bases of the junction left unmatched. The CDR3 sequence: CASSLLAGGNDEQFF. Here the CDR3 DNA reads TGTGCCAGCAGTTTACTAGCGGGGGGTAACGATGAGCAGTTCTTC.

The CDR3 DNA reads TGTGCCAGCAGTTACAAGACCTATGGCTACACCTTC. Translating it yields CASSYKTYGYTF. The rearrangement links TRBV6-2 or TRBV6-3 to TRBJ1-2; D is unresolved. Trimming removed 2 bases from V and 4 bases from J, with 5 bases in between. The germline CDR1 and CDR2 sequences are MNHEY and SVGEGT. This CDR3 is 12 amino acids long.

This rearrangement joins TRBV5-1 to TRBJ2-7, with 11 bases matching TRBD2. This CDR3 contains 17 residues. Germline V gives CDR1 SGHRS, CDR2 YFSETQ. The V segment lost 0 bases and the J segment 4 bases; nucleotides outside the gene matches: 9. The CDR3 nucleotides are TGCGCCAGCAGCTTGGAGGGGCTAGCGGGGGGCCTATACGAGCAGTACTTC. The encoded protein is CASSLEGLAGGLYEQYF.

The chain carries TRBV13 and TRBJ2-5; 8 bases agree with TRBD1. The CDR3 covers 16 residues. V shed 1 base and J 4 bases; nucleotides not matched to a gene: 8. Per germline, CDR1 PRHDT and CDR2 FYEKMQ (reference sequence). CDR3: CASSLVSRGLTETQYF. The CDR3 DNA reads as TGTGCCAGCAGCTTAGTGTCCAGGGGGCTTACAGAGACCCAGTACTTC.

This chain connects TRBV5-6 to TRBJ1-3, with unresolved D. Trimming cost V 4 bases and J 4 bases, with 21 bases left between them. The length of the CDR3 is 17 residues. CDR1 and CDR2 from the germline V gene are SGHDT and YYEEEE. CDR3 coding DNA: TGTGCCAGCAGCCTTGGTCGACCGCGGACGGGGGGAAACACCATATATTTT. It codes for CASSLGRPRTGGNTIYF.

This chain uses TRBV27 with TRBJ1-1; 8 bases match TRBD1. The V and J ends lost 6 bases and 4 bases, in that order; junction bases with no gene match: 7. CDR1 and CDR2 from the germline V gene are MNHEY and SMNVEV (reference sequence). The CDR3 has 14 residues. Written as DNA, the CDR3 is TGTGCCAGCAGCCCAGCAGGGGGCTTCACTGAAGCTTTCTTT. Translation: CASSPAGGFTEAFF.

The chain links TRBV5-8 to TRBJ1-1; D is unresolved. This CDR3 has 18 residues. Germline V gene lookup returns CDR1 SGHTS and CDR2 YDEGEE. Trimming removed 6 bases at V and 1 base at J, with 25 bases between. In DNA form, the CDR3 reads TGTGCCAGCATCCTATCTTGGAAGCGTCGGGTTGCGAACACTGAAGCTTTCTTT. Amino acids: CASILSWKRRVANTEAFF. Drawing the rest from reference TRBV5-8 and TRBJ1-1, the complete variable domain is EAGVTQSPTHLIKTRGQQATLRCSPISGHTSVYWYQQALGLGLQFLLWYDEGEERNRGNFPPRFSGRQFPNYSSELNVNALELEDSALYLCASILSWKRRVANTEAFFGQGTRLTVV.

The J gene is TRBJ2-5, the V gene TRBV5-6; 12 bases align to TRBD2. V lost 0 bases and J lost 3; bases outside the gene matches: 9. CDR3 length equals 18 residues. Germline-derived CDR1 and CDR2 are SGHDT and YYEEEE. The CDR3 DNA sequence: TGTGCCAGCAGCTTGGTTACTAGCGGGGGGATGAGCGAAGAGACCCAGTACTTC. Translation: CASSLVTSGGMSEETQYF.

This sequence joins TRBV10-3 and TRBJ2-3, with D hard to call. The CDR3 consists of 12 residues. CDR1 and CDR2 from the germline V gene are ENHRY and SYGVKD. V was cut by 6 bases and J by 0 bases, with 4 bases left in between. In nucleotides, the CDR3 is TGTGCCATCAGCAACAGCACAGATACGCAGTATTTT. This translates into CAISNSTDTQYF.

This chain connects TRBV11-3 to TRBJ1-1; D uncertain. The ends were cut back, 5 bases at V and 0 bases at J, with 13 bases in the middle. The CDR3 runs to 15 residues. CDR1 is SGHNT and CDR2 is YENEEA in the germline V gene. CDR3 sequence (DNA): TGTGCCAGCAGCAGCAGCGGCAGCATGAACACTGAAGCTTTCTTT. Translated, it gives CASSSSGSMNTEAFF.

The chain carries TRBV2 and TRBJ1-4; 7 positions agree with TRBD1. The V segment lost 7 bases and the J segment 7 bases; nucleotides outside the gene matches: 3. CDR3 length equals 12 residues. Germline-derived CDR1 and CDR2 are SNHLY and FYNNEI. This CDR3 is CASKGASEKLFF. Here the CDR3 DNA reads TGTGCCAGCAAGGGGGCCAGTGAAAAACTGTTTTTT. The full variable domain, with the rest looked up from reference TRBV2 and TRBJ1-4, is EPEVTQTPSHQVTQMGQEVILRCVPISNHLYFYWYRQILGQKVEFLVSFYNNEISEKSEIFDDQFSVERPDGSNFTLKIRSTKLEDSAMYFCASKGASEKLFFGSGTQLSVL.

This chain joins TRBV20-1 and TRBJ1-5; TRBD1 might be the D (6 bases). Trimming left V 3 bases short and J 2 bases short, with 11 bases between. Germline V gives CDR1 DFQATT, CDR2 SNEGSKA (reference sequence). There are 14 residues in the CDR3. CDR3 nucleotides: TGCAGTGCTAGTAGGAGGGGGGGCAATCAGCCCCAGCATTTT. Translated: CSASRRGGNQPQHF.

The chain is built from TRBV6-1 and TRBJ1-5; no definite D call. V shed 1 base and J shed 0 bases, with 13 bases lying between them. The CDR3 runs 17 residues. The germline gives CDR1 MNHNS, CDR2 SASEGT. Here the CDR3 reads CASSEVPAVLSNQPQHF. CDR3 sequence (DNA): TGTGCCAGCAGTGAAGTCCCGGCAGTACTTAGCAATCAGCCCCAGCATTTT.

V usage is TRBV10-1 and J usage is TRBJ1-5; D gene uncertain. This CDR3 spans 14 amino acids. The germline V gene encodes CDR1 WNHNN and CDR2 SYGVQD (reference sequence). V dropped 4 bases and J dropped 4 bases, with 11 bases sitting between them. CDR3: CASSARTGNQPQHF. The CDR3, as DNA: TGCGCCAGCAGTGCCCGGACGGGGAATCAGCCCCAGCATTTT.

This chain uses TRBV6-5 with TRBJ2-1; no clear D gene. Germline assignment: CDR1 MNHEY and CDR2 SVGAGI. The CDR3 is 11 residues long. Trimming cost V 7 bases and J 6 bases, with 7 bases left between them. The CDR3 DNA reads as TGTGCCAGCATCTATGGCAATGAGCAGTTCTTC. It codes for CASIYGNEQFF.

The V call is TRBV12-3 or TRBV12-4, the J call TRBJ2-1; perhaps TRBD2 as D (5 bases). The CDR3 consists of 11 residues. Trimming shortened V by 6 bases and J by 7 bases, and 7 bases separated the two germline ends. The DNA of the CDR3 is TGTGCCAGCAGAAGAGGGAATGAGCAGTTCTTC. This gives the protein CASRRGNEQFF.

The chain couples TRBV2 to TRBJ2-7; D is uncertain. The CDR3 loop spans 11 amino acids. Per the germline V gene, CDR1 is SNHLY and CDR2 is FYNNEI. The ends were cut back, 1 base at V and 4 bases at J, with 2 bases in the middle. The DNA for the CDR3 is TGTGCCAGCAGTGAAGTATACGAGCAGTACTTC. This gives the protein CASSEVYEQYF. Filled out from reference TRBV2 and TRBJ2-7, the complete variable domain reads EPEVTQTPSHQVTQMGQEVILRCVPISNHLYFYWYRQILGQKVEFLVSFYNNEISEKSEIFDDQFSVERPDGSNFTLKIRSTKLEDSAMYFCASSEVYEQYFGPGTRLTVT.

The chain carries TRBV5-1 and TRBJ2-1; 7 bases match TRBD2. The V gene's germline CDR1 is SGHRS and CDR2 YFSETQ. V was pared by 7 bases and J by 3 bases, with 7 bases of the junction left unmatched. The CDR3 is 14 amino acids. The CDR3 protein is CASAMERDYNEQFF. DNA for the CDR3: TGCGCCAGCGCGATGGAGCGGGACTACAATGAGCAGTTCTTC.

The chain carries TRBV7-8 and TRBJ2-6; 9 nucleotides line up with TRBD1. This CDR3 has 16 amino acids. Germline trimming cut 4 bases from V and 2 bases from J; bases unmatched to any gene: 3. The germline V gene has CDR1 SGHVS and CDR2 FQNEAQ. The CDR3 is CASSSRDRAGANVLTF. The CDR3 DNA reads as TGTGCCAGCAGCTCGCGGGACAGGGCTGGGGCCAACGTCCTGACTTTC.

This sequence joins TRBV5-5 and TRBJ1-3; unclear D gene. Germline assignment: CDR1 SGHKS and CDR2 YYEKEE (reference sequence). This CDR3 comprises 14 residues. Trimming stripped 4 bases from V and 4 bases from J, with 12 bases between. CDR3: CASSNSDLGNTIYF. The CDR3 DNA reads TGTGCCAGCAGCAACTCGGACTTGGGAAACACCATATATTTT.

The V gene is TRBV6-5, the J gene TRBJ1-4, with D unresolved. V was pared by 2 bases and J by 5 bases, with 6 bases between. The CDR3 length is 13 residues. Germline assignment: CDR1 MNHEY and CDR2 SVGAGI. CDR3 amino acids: CASSYAWNEKLFF. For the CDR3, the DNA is TGTGCCAGCAGTTACGCGTGGAATGAAAAACTGTTTTTT.

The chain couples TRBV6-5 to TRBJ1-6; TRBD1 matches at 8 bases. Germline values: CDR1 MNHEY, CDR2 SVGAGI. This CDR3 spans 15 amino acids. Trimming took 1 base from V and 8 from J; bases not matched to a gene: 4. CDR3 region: CASSYFGQGDSPLHF. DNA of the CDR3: TGTGCCAGCAGTTACTTCGGACAGGGTGATTCACCCCTCCACTTT.

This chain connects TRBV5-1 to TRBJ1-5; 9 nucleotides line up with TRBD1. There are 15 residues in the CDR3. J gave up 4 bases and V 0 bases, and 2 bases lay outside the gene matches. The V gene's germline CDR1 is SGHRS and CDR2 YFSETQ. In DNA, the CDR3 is TGCGCCAGCAGCTTGGGCGGACAGGGGAATCAGCCCCAGCATTTT. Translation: CASSLGGQGNQPQHF.

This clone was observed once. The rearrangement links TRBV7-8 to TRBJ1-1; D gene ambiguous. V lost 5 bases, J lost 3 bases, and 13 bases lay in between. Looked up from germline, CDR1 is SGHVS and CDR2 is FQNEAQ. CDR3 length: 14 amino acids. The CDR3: CASSTSGRDTEAFF. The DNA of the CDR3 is TGTGCCAGCAGCACCTCGGGCCGGGACACTGAAGCTTTCTTT. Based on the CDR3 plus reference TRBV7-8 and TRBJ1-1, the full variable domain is GAGVSQSPRYKVAKRGQDVALRCDPISGHVSLFWYQQALGQGPEFLTYFQNEAQLDKSGLPSDRFFAERPEGSVSTLKIQRTQQEDSAVYLCASSTSGRDTEAFFGQGTRLTVV.

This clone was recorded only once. This chain's CDR3 is CASSSPGTVYNEQFF. The CDR3 nucleotides are TGTGCCAGCAGCTCCCCCGGGACAGTATACAATGAGCAGTTCTTC. V gene TRBV5-8 combines with J gene TRBJ2-1, with TRBD1 matching over 7 bases. The trim removed 3 bases at V and 4 bases at J, leaving 7 bases unmatched. From germline, CDR1 is SGHTS and CDR2 YDEGEE. The CDR3 has 15 residues.

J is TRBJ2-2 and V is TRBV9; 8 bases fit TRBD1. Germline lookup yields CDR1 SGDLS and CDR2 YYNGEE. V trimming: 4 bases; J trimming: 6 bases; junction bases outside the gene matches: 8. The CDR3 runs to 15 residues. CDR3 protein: CASSTSGGLAGELFF. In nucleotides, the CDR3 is TGTGCCAGCAGCACCTCAGGGGGCTTGGCCGGGGAGCTGTTTTTT.

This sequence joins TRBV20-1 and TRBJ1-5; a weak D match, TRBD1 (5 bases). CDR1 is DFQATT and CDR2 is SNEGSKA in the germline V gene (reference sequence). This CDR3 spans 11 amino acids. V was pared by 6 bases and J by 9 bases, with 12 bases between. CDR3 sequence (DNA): TGCAGTGCCAGTTGGGACCGGCCCCAGCATTTT. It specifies CSASWDRPQHF.

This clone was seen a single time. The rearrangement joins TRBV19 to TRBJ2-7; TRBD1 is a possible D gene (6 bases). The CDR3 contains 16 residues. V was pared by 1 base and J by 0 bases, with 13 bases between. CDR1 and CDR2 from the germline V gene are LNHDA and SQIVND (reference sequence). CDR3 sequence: CASSIGDMRSSYEQYF. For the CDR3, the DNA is TGTGCCAGTAGTATAGGGGACATGAGGAGCTCCTACGAGCAGTACTTC.

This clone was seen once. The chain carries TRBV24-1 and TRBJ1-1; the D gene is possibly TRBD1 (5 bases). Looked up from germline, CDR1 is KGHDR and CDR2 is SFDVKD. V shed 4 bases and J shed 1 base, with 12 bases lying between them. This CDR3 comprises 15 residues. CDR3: CATSDSGLSNTEAFF. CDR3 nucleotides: TGTGCCACCAGTGACTCGGGACTCTCGAACACTGAAGCTTTCTTT.